This T cell receptor (beta chain) was captured by sequencing in a study of blood T cell repertoires in COVID-19. Study background: The United States, Italy and Spain supplied acute and convalescent COVID-19 samples. T cells, B-cell-depleted T cells, or PBMCs supplied cDNA or gDNA.

The germline gives CDR1 WSHSY, CDR2 SAAADI. The CDR3 is 13 amino acids. Trimming took 4 bases from V and 3 from J; bases not matched to a gene: 3. Original processing methods: Using reference gene primer amplification, nucleated cell counts were estimated. The protocol was immunoSEQ multiplex PCR, while the TCRdb copy is restricted to in-frame clones and leaves out a portion. The V and J calls and clone size were taken over from that table, and D and trimming were inferred from the DNA. The table has about 61,000 clones, approximately 91% seen once. This sequence was found in a woman between 50 and 59 years old with active or convalescent COVID-19. The sample taken for sequencing was peripheral blood. This sequence joins TRBV10-2 and TRBJ2-7; the match to TRBD2 covers 7 bases. CDR3 bases: TGCGCCAGCAGTGCTTCTAGCGGCTACGAGCAGTACTTC. It is translated as CASSASSGYEQYF.